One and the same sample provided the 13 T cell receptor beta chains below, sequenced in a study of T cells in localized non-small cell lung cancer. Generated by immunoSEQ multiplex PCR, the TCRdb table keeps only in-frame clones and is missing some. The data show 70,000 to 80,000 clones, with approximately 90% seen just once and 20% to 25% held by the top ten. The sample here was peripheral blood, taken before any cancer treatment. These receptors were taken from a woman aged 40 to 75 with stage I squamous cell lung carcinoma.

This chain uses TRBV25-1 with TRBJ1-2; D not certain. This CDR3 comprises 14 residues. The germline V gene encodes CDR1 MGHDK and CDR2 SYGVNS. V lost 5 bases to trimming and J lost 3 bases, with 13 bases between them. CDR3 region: CASSLRTEHYGYTF. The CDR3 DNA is TGTGCCAGCAGTCTAAGGACCGAACACTATGGCTACACCTTC.

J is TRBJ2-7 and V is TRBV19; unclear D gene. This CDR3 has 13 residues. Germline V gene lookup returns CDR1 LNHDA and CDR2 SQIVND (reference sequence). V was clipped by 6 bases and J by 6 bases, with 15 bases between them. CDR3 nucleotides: TGTGCCAGTAGCCTCACTATCACGGGCGAGCAGTACTTC. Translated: CASSLTITGEQYF. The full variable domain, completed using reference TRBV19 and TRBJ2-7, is DGGITQSPKYLFRKEGQNVTLSCEQNLNHDAMYWYRQDPGQGLRLIYYSQIVNDFQKGDIAEGYSVSREKKESFPLTVTSAQKNPTAFYLCASSLTITGEQYFGPGTRLTVT.

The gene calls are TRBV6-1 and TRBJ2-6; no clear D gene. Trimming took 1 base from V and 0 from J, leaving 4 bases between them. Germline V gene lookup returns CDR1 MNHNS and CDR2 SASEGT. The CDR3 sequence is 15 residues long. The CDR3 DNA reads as TGTGCCAGCAGTGAAGTCAGCTCTGGGGCCAACGTCCTGACTTTC. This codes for CASSEVSSGANVLTF.

CDR3 residues: CASSYPVGETQYF. In DNA form, the CDR3 reads TGTGCCAGCAGTTACCCGGTCGGGGAGACCCAGTACTTC. V usage is TRBV6-5 and J usage is TRBJ2-5; D is uncertain. Between the trimmed V and J ends, which lost 2 bases and 5 bases, there was a span of 9 bases. Germline lookup yields CDR1 MNHEY and CDR2 SVGAGI. This CDR3 is 13 amino acids long.

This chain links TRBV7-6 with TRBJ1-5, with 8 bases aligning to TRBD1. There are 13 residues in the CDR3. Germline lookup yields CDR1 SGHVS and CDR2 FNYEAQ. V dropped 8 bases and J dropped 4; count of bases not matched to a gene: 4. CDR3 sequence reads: CASSGGYNQPQHF. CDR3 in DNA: TGTGCCAGCTCAGGGGGCTATAATCAGCCCCAGCATTTT.

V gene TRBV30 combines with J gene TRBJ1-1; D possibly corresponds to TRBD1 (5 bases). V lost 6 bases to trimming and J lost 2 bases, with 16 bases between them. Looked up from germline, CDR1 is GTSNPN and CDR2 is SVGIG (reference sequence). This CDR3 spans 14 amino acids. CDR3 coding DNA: TGTGCCTGTACCCAGGGTACGCCAAACACTGAAGCTTTCTTT. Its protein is CACTQGTPNTEAFF.

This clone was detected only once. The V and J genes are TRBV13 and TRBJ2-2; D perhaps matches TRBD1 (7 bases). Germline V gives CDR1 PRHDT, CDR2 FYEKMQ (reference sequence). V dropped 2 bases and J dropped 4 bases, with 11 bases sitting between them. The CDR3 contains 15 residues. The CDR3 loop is CASSLQGGPTGELFF. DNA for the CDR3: TGTGCCAGCAGCTTACAGGGGGGCCCCACCGGGGAGCTGTTTTTT.

Written as DNA, the CDR3 is TGTGCCAGCAGCTTTCTCGGGGGGGCCACCGGGGAGCTGTTTTTT. Protein product: CASSFLGGATGELFF. The V gene is TRBV9, the J gene TRBJ2-2; 8 bases line up with TRBD2. The V segment lost 4 bases and the J segment 4 bases; nucleotides outside the gene matches: 6. The germline gives CDR1 SGDLS, CDR2 YYNGEE. The CDR3 totals 15 residues. Complete variable domain (other parts from reference TRBV9 and TRBJ2-2): DSGVTQTPKHLITATGQRVTLRCSPRSGDLSVYWYQQSLDQGLQFLIQYYNGEERAKGNILERFSAQQFPDLHSELNLSSLELGDSALYFCASSFLGGATGELFFGEGSRLTVL.

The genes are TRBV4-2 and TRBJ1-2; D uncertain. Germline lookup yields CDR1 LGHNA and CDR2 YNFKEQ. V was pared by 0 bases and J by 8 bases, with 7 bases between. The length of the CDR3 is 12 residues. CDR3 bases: TGTGCCAGCAGCCAAGATGATATCGGCTACACCTTC. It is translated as CASSQDDIGYTF.

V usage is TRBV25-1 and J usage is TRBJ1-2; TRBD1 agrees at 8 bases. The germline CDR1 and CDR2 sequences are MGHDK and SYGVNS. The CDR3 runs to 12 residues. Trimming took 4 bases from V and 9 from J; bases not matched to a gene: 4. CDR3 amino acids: CASSGGQGSYTF. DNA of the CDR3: TGTGCCAGCAGTGGAGGACAGGGAAGCTACACCTTC.

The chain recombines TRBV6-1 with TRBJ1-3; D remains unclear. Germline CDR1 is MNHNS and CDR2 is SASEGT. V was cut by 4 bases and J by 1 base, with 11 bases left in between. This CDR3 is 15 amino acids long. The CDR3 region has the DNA TGTGCCAGCAGTGCACGGGGAATTTCTGGAAACACCATATATTTT. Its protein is CASSARGISGNTIYF.

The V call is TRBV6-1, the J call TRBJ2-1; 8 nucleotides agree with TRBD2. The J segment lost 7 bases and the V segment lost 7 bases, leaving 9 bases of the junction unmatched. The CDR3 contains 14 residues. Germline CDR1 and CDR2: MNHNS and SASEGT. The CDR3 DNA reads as TGTGCCAGCATTGGGATAGCGGGGAGAAATGAGCAGTTCTTC. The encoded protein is CASIGIAGRNEQFF.

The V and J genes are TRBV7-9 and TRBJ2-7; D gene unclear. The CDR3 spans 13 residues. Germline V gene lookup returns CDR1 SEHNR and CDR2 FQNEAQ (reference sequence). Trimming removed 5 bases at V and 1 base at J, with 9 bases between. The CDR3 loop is CASSPPESYEQYF. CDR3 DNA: TGTGCCAGCAGCCCGCCCGAGTCCTACGAGCAGTACTTC.